These 28 T cell receptor beta chains share one sample of origin, sequenced in a study of blood T cell repertoires in COVID-19 (dated by TCRdb to 2019 to 2021). Libraries were constructed by the immunoSEQ multiplex PCR assay. TCRdb limited this immuneACCESS table to in-frame rearrangements with V and J called. A share of clones is missing; checked studies link under half to unresolved V genes, and the rest is unexplained. The sample table lists some 48,000 clones, more than 75% of them with a count of one. The ten largest clones add up to under 6.5% of the sample. Source material: PBMCs or T cells enriched from blood (not recorded which). Every receptor here comes from a woman aged 50 to 60 with acute COVID-19.

This clone was seen once. The V gene is TRBV24-1, the J gene TRBJ1-2; tentative D call: TRBD1 (6 bases). Germline V gene sequence: CDR1 KGHDR, CDR2 SFDVKD. The CDR3 is 14 amino acids. V was pared by 3 bases and J by 4 bases, with 11 bases between. The CDR3 DNA follows: TGTGCCACCAGTGATCCCCCGGACAGCTATGGCTACACCTTC. Translating it yields CATSDPPDSYGYTF.

This clone was recorded a few times. The chain has TRBV12-3 or TRBV12-4 and TRBJ1-3; possibly TRBD1 for D (5 bases). Trimming pared 6 bases from V and 2 bases from J, leaving 8 bases between. This CDR3 is built from 13 residues. DNA for the CDR3: TGTGCCAGCAGCGACAGCACTGGAAACACCATATATTTT. This translates into CASSDSTGNTIYF.

The chain joins TRBV29-1 to TRBJ2-7; 10 bases agree with TRBD1. Germline V gives CDR1 SQVTM, CDR2 ANQGSEA. There are 12 residues in the CDR3. Trimming removed 6 bases from V and 3 bases from J; junction bases left unmatched: 2. This CDR3 reads CSVGDRGYEQYF. In DNA, the CDR3 is TGCAGCGTCGGGGACAGGGGCTACGAGCAGTACTTC.

This chain connects TRBV3-1 (or the pseudogene TRBV3-2) to TRBJ2-7; 10 bases line up with TRBD1. Per the germline V gene, CDR1 is LGHDT and CDR2 is YNNKEL (reference sequence). The CDR3 consists of 15 residues. V lost 4 bases, J lost 4 bases, and 7 bases stayed unmatched. CDR3 amino acids: CASSPSDRGLYEQYF. The DNA of the CDR3 is TGTGCCAGCAGCCCGTCAGACAGGGGGCTATACGAGCAGTACTTC.

The V call is TRBV27, the J call TRBJ1-4, with 7 nucleotides matching TRBD1. The CDR3 consists of 14 residues. Germline V CDR1 and CDR2: MNHEY, SMNVEV (reference sequence). V gave up 8 bases and J gave up 7 bases; unmatched junction bases: 10. The CDR3 DNA reads TGTGCCAGCCAACCCCAGGGGGGAGGTGAAAAACTGTTTTTT. It codes for CASQPQGGGEKLFF.

V gene TRBV19 combines with J gene TRBJ1-2, with D perhaps TRBD1 (5 bases). The germline CDR1 and CDR2 sequences are LNHDA and SQIVND (reference sequence). This CDR3 has 14 residues. The V and J ends lost 7 bases and 4 bases respectively, with 16 bases between them. In DNA, the CDR3 is TGTGCCAGTATCCCCAGGCGGGGCGGCTATGGCTACACCTTC. Its translation is CASIPRRGGYGYTF. The full variable domain, rest sourced from reference TRBV19 and TRBJ1-2, is DGGITQSPKYLFRKEGQNVTLSCEQNLNHDAMYWYRQDPGQGLRLIYYSQIVNDFQKGDIAEGYSVSREKKESFPLTVTSAQKNPTAFYLCASIPRRGGYGYTFGSGTRLTVV.

The J gene is TRBJ2-1, the V gene TRBV10-3; TRBD2 matches at 8 bases. Looked up from germline, CDR1 is ENHRY and CDR2 is SYGVKD. This CDR3 comprises 15 residues. V shed 7 bases and J 6 bases; nucleotides not matched to a gene: 11. The CDR3 region has the DNA TGTGCCATCAAATCACCGGGACTAGTTGGCAATGAGCAGTTCTTC. This gives the protein CAIKSPGLVGNEQFF.

The count of this clone is one. The V call is TRBV28, the J call TRBJ2-7; 8 nucleotides align to TRBD1. V dropped 1 base and J dropped 0; count of bases not matched to a gene: 8. This CDR3 has 17 residues. Germline V gene sequence: CDR1 MDHEN, CDR2 SYDVKM. CDR3 coding DNA: TGTGCCAGCAGTTTATTGGGCCGGGACAGGAGCTCCTACGAGCAGTACTTC. Encoded protein: CASSLLGRDRSSYEQYF. Filled out from reference TRBV28 and TRBJ2-7, the complete variable domain reads DVKVTQSSRYLVKRTGEKVFLECVQDMDHENMFWYRQDPGLGLRLIYFSYDVKMKEKGDIPEGYSVSREKKERFSLILESASTNQTSMYLCASSLLGRDRSSYEQYFGPGTRLTVT.

The genes are TRBV5-1 and TRBJ1-4; 8 bases fit TRBD1. Germline CDR1 reads SGHRS; CDR2 reads YFSETQ. V shed 3 bases, J shed 3 bases, and the junction held 7 bases outside the gene matches. This CDR3 is built from 16 residues. CDR3 region: CASSWNTGGSNEKLFF. The CDR3 DNA sequence: TGCGCCAGCAGCTGGAATACAGGGGGATCTAATGAAAAACTGTTTTTT.

The sample holds a few counts of this clone. The CDR3 DNA is TGTGCCTGGAGTGTATCGGAGGATGTGAATGCTTTCTTT. Its translation: CAWSVSEDVNAFF. This chain uses TRBV30 with TRBJ1-1, with D uncertain. The ends were cut back, 0 bases at V and 11 bases at J, with 16 bases in the middle. Germline V gene sequence: CDR1 GTSNPN, CDR2 SVGIG (reference sequence). The CDR3 covers 13 residues.

This clone was seen only a few times. The rearrangement uses TRBV19 and TRBJ2-7; D is uncertain. CDR3 size: 11 residues. Trimming pared 4 bases from V and 3 bases from J, leaving 4 bases between. Germline CDR1 reads LNHDA; CDR2 reads SQIVND (reference sequence). The CDR3 region has the DNA TGTGCCAGTAGTAGCGGCTACGAGCAGTACTTC. It yields the protein CASSSGYEQYF.

The rearrangement joins TRBV21-1 to TRBJ1-6; the table's D gene call, TRBD1, was not cross checked with the DNA. TRBV21-1 is given as a pseudogene. The CDR3 runs 15 residues. The CDR3 coding sequence is TGTGCCAGCAGCGGACAGCACAAAGATAATTCACCCCTCCACTTT. Translation: CASSGQHKDNSPLHF.

The chain links TRBV7-9 to TRBJ1-2, with D possibly matching TRBD1 (5 bases). The CDR3 totals 15 residues. CDR1 is SEHNR, CDR2 FQNEAQ, per germline (reference sequence). The V and J ends lost 6 bases and 2 bases respectively, with 16 bases between them. The CDR3 nucleotides are TGTGCCAGCAGGCCAATGGGGCAGGGAAACTATGGCTACACCTTC. This encodes CASRPMGQGNYGYTF.

This sequence joins TRBV24-1 and TRBJ1-1; 7 bases fit TRBD1. The CDR3 runs 13 residues. Germline assignment: CDR1 KGHDR and CDR2 SFDVKD. With 6 bases clipped from V and 1 base from J, the junction kept 1 base outside the gene matches. CDR3 sequence reads: CATSQGGNTEAFF. The CDR3 DNA is TGTGCCACCAGTCAGGGGGGGAACACTGAAGCTTTCTTT.

The chain carries TRBV7-3 and TRBJ1-1; no clear D gene. The CDR3 covers 14 residues. The V and J ends lost 1 base and 1 base respectively, with 7 bases between them. Per the germline V gene, CDR1 is SGHTA and CDR2 is FQGTGA. CDR3 region: CASSLSPGNTEAFF. DNA for the CDR3: TGTGCCAGCAGCTTAAGCCCAGGGAACACTGAAGCTTTCTTT.

This sequence joins TRBV12-5 and TRBJ1-6; 11 positions agree with TRBD1. Germline V gene lookup returns CDR1 LGHNT and CDR2 FRNRAP. The CDR3 runs to 14 residues. After removal of 8 bases from V and 9 bases from J, the junction contained 6 bases not matched to a gene. The CDR3 protein is CASSTGTGGSPLHF. CDR3 sequence (DNA): TGTGCTAGTAGTACCGGGACAGGGGGTTCACCCCTCCACTTT.

The V gene is TRBV19, the J gene TRBJ2-1; D is ambiguous. V lost 2 bases and J lost 4, with 12 bases in between. CDR1 is LNHDA, CDR2 SQIVND, per germline (reference sequence). The CDR3 spans 15 residues. CDR3 bases: TGTGCCAGTAGTATACCCTCGGGTATTTACAATGAGCAGTTCTTC. This encodes CASSIPSGIYNEQFF.

This clone has a handful of counts. This rearrangement joins TRBV6-5 to TRBJ1-4; possible D gene TRBD1, 6 bases. Looked up from germline, CDR1 is MNHEY and CDR2 is SVGAGI. Trimming removed 10 bases from V and 4 bases from J, with 13 bases in between. This CDR3 region has 13 residues. CDR3 coding DNA: TGTGCCATCGGGGGGCTGCTTAATGAAAAACTGTTTTTT. This gives the protein CAIGGLLNEKLFF.

The chain employs TRBV19 and TRBJ2-1; no reliable D call. The CDR3 totals 13 residues. Germline CDR1 LNHDA, CDR2 SQIVND (reference sequence). Trimming shortened V by 3 bases and J by 8 bases, and 11 bases separated the two germline ends. The CDR3 loop reads CASSISLADEQFF. The CDR3 nucleotides are TGTGCCAGTAGTATCTCCCTGGCCGATGAGCAGTTCTTC.

This clone was picked up one time. This sequence joins TRBV30 and TRBJ1-4; 8 bases are shared with TRBD1. From germline, CDR1 is GTSNPN and CDR2 SVGIG (reference sequence). The CDR3 is 14 amino acids. Germline trimming cut 2 bases from V and 4 bases from J; bases unmatched to any gene: 3. CDR3 protein: CAWSRTGSNEKLFF. The DNA of the CDR3 is TGTGCCTGGAGTAGGACAGGGAGTAATGAAAAACTGTTTTTT.

This clone has only a few counts. The rearrangement uses TRBV4-1 and TRBJ1-2; tentative D call: TRBD1 (6 bases). This CDR3 region has 13 residues. Germline V CDR1 and CDR2: MGHRA, YSYEKL. V was shortened by 0 bases and J by 8 bases, with 10 bases between the two germline ends. The CDR3 here is CASSQDYREGYTF. The CDR3 bases are TGCGCCAGCAGCCAAGATTACAGGGAAGGCTACACCTTC.

The chain couples TRBV27 to TRBJ2-7, with 10 bases that match TRBD1. From germline, CDR1 is MNHEY and CDR2 SMNVEV (reference sequence). The CDR3 is 16 residues long. V gave up 2 bases and J gave up 5 bases; unmatched junction bases: 9. DNA for the CDR3: TGTGCCAGCAGTTTACTTCCGGGACAGGGGAAGGACGAGCAGTACTTC. It codes for CASSLLPGQGKDEQYF.

The V gene is TRBV9, the J gene TRBJ2-3; 7 bases line up with TRBD2. From germline, CDR1 is SGDLS and CDR2 YYNGEE. The CDR3 has 14 amino acids. Unmatched junction bases numbered 4, after V lost 2 bases and J lost 4 bases. The CDR3 reads CASSVAGVADTQYF. As DNA, the CDR3 is TGTGCCAGCAGCGTCGCGGGGGTGGCAGATACGCAGTATTTT.

This chain joins TRBV5-1 and TRBJ1-4, with 9 bases aligning to TRBD1. The germline V gene encodes CDR1 SGHRS and CDR2 YFSETQ. CDR3 size: 15 residues. Germline trimming cut 0 bases from V and 6 bases from J; bases unmatched to any gene: 3. Here the CDR3 reads CASSLEGQGYEKLFF. In nucleotides, the CDR3 is TGCGCCAGCAGCTTGGAGGGACAGGGATATGAAAAACTGTTTTTT.

The count of this clone is one. The chain employs TRBV3-1 (or the pseudogene TRBV3-2) and TRBJ2-7, with 8 bases identical to TRBD2. Germline trimming cut 4 bases from V and 5 bases from J; bases unmatched to any gene: 4. The CDR3 is made up of 13 amino acids. Germline CDR1 LGHDT, CDR2 YNNKEL (reference sequence). The CDR3 spells CASSPREGNEQYF. The CDR3, as DNA: TGTGCCAGCAGCCCCCGGGAGGGTAACGAGCAGTACTTC.

The V call is TRBV10-3, the J call TRBJ1-2, with a possible D match to TRBD1 (5 bases). The CDR3 runs to 13 residues. Germline-derived CDR1 and CDR2 are ENHRY and SYGVKD. V lost 3 bases and J 3 bases, leaving 8 bases between the germline ends. In DNA, the CDR3 is TGTGCCATCAGTGACGGGGACTACTATGGCTACACCTTC. As protein: CAISDGDYYGYTF.

V and J are TRBV11-2 and TRBJ1-5, with D unclear. The CDR3 totals 15 residues. Trimming pared 1 base from V and 2 bases from J, leaving 9 bases between. Germline V CDR1 and CDR2: SGHAT, FQNNGV. CDR3 sequence: CASSLVVAGNQPQHF. CDR3 DNA: TGTGCCAGCAGCTTAGTTGTAGCCGGCAATCAGCCCCAGCATTTT.

The chain has TRBV19 and TRBJ1-1, with TRBD1 matching 7 bases. Trimming took 5 bases from V and 2 from J; bases not matched to a gene: 5. This CDR3 contains 14 residues. The germline gives CDR1 LNHDA, CDR2 SQIVND (reference sequence). CDR3: CASSLWDRNTEAFF. For the CDR3, the DNA is TGTGCCAGTAGTCTATGGGACAGAAACACTGAAGCTTTCTTT.